The 27 T cell receptor beta chains in this list originate from one sample, sequenced in a study of blood T cell repertoires in COVID-19. Libraries were prepared by immunoSEQ multiplex PCR; TCRdb keeps only in-frame clonotypes and omits some of them. The table includes around 200,000 clones, approximately 87% detected once. The sequencing input was PBMCs or T cells enriched from blood (not recorded which). All receptors come from a woman aged 45-65 years in a cohort exposed to, infected with or recovered from COVID-19 (not recorded which).

The rearrangement links TRBV12-5 to TRBJ1-3; D uncertain. This CDR3 is built from 16 residues. Trimming shortened V by 1 base and J by 3 bases, and 13 bases separated the two germline ends. The V gene's germline CDR1 is LGHNT and CDR2 FRNRAP. The chain's CDR3 is CASGLGRRTFGNTIYF. The CDR3 bases are TGTGCTAGTGGTTTGGGACGGCGGACTTTTGGAAACACCATATATTTT.

The CDR3 coding sequence is TGTGCCAGTAAAACGGGGGGGCCTGTCACCGGGGAGCTGTTTTTT. It translates to CASKTGGPVTGELFF. This chain connects TRBV6-5 to TRBJ2-2; the match to TRBD2 covers 8 bases. With 9 bases clipped from V and 4 bases from J, the junction kept 10 bases outside the gene matches. Looked up from germline, CDR1 is MNHEY and CDR2 is SVGAGI. The CDR3 runs to 15 residues.

V usage is TRBV27 and J usage is TRBJ2-3; 10 bases match TRBD2. Germline loops: CDR1 MNHEY, CDR2 SMNVEV (reference sequence). Trimming cost V 5 bases and J 4 bases; bases outside gene matches: 9. This CDR3 comprises 16 residues. The CDR3: CASSPKRGGNADTQYF. The CDR3 coding sequence is TGTGCCAGCAGTCCTAAGCGGGGGGGAAATGCAGATACGCAGTATTTT.

With respect to this clone: This may be a read error, as it is one base from a much larger clone. The chain carries TRBV5-4 and TRBJ1-3; 10 nucleotides align to TRBD1. The germline V gene has CDR1 SGHNT and CDR2 YYREEE (reference sequence). V shed 4 bases and J 3 bases; nucleotides not matched to a gene: 4. This CDR3 has 15 residues. The CDR3: CASSPGTGVGNTIYF. The CDR3 coding sequence is TGTGCCAGCAGCCCCGGGACAGGGGTTGGAAACACCATATATTTT.

The J gene is TRBJ2-5, the V gene TRBV3-1 (or the pseudogene TRBV3-2); the match to TRBD2 covers 14 bases. The V and J ends lost 5 bases and 14 bases, in that order; junction bases with no gene match: 19. This CDR3 spans 17 amino acids. Germline assignment: CDR1 LGHDT and CDR2 YNNKEL (reference sequence). This CDR3 reads CASSTRALGLAGARSYF. The CDR3 region has the DNA TGTGCCAGCAGCACCCGGGCCCTGGGACTAGCGGGGGCTAGGAGTTACTTC.

In regard to this clone: This could be a read error, since a much larger clone is one nucleotide away. The chain is built from TRBV7-2 and TRBJ1-1; maybe TRBD1 (6 bases). The V gene lost 2 bases and the J gene lost 1 base, with 8 bases spanning the gap. The CDR3 has 14 residues. The V gene's germline CDR1 is SGHTA and CDR2 FQGNSA. The CDR3 region is CASSLSTGNTEAFF. In nucleotides, the CDR3 is TGTGCCAGCAGCTTATCGACAGGGAACACTGAAGCTTTCTTT.

This clone was found once. The chain combines TRBV7-2 with TRBJ1-1; D remains ambiguous. The germline V and J ends were trimmed by 3 bases and 2 bases, with 13 bases remaining between them. CDR3 length equals 15 residues. Germline V lookup: CDR1 SGHTA, CDR2 FQGNSA. The CDR3, as DNA: TGTGCCAGCAGCTTGGTCTCAGGTTCAAACACTGAAGCTTTCTTT. It is translated as CASSLVSGSNTEAFF. Drawing the rest from reference TRBV7-2 and TRBJ1-1, the complete variable domain is GAGVSQSPSNKVTEKGKDVELRCDPISGHTALYWYRQSLGQGLEFLIYFQGNSAPDKSGLPSDRFSAERTGGSVSTLTIQRTQQEDSAVYLCASSLVSGSNTEAFFGQGTRLTVV.

This chain links TRBV18 with TRBJ2-3; TRBD2 aligns across 14 bases. The V and J ends lost 4 bases and 6 bases, in that order; junction bases with no gene match: 9. CDR3 length: 17 amino acids. From germline, CDR1 is KGHSH and CDR2 LQKENI. CDR3 DNA: TGTGCCAGCTCACTCACGACTAGCGGGGGGGCCGGGGATACGCAGTATTTT. This sequence encodes CASSLTTSGGAGDTQYF.

This chain connects TRBV2 to TRBJ2-1, with D perhaps TRBD1 (5 bases). Trimming cost V 9 bases and J 1 base, with 10 bases left between them. Germline CDR1 SNHLY, CDR2 FYNNEI. The CDR3 spans 13 residues. CDR3 nucleotide sequence: TGTGCCAGTACCCAGGGATCCTACAATGAGCAGTTCTTC. Amino acid sequence: CASTQGSYNEQFF.

The CDR3 loop is CASSQDPGGTVTDTQYF. The DNA of the CDR3 is TGCGCCAGCAGCCAAGATCCCGGGGGAACCGTCACAGATACGCAGTATTTT. This chain joins TRBV4-3 and TRBJ2-3, with TRBD2 as a possible D gene (6 bases). Germline assignment: CDR1 LGHNA and CDR2 YSLEER. V dropped 0 bases and J dropped 2 bases, with 15 bases sitting between them. This CDR3 region has 17 residues.

The chain uses TRBV7-2 and TRBJ1-1; TRBD1 matches 7 bases. The ends lost 6 bases at V and 1 base at J; junction bases unmatched: 11. Germline V CDR1 and CDR2: SGHTA, FQGNSA. The CDR3 runs 16 residues. The CDR3 DNA reads as TGTGCCAGCAGACCGAGACAGGGTATGAAGAACACTGAAGCTTTCTTT. Residues: CASRPRQGMKNTEAFF.

This clone was seen a single time. In DNA, the CDR3 is TGTGCCACCAGCAAGGGACAGGGGGCGGGTGGCTACACCTTC. Translation gives CATSKGQGAGGYTF. V and J are TRBV15 and TRBJ1-2; 12 bases match TRBD1. CDR3 size: 14 residues. CDR1 and CDR2 (germline): LNHNV, YYDKDF (reference sequence). The trim removed 4 bases at V and 7 bases at J, leaving 4 bases unmatched.

V gene TRBV9 combines with J gene TRBJ2-7, with D perhaps TRBD2 (6 bases). Germline lookup yields CDR1 SGDLS and CDR2 YYNGEE. The V end lost 4 bases, the J end lost 3 bases, and 17 bases lay between the germline ends. The CDR3 loop spans 15 amino acids. The CDR3 is CASSPGGTGHYEQYF. The CDR3 region has the DNA TGTGCCAGCAGCCCCGGAGGGACGGGCCACTACGAGCAGTACTTC.

The V gene is TRBV1, the J gene TRBJ1-2. TRBV1 is a recognized pseudogene. The CDR3 runs 17 residues. CDR3 DNA: TGCACCAGCAGCCAACTTGGGGTAGACAGAAGGGAGGGTGGCTACACCTTC. It is translated as CTSSQLGVDRREGGYTF.

Here the CDR3 reads CASSQGGGLAGESHTGELFF. CDR3 coding DNA: TGTGCCAGCAGCCAAGGAGGGGGACTAGCGGGGGAAAGCCACACCGGGGAGCTGTTTTTT. This sequence joins TRBV4-2 and TRBJ2-2; 14 bases match TRBD2. Trimming removed 1 base from V and 3 bases from J; junction bases left unmatched: 10. The CDR3 has 20 amino acids. Per the germline V gene, CDR1 is LGHNA and CDR2 is YNFKEQ.

V is TRBV18 and J is TRBJ1-1; 8 bases are a match to TRBD1. Germline assignment: CDR1 KGHSH and CDR2 LQKENI. V lost 5 bases to trimming and J lost 5 bases; unmatched junction nucleotides: 7. CDR3 length: 14 amino acids. CDR3 bases: TGTGCCAGCTCAGTCCAGGGGGCCGGGACTGAAGCTTTCTTT. Translated: CASSVQGAGTEAFF.

The J gene is TRBJ2-7, the V gene TRBV4-3, with D tentatively TRBD1 (5 bases). V lost 0 bases and J lost 6, with 9 bases in between. Looked up from germline, CDR1 is LGHNA and CDR2 is YSLEER. The CDR3 contains 13 residues. The CDR3 DNA reads as TGCGCCAGCAGCCAAGACAGGGTGGTCGAGCAGTACTTC. Translating it yields CASSQDRVVEQYF.

The rearrangement uses TRBV12-5 and TRBJ1-2; TRBD1 might be the D (5 bases). Germline V gene lookup returns CDR1 LGHNT and CDR2 FRNRAP. CDR3 length: 15 amino acids. V was trimmed by 1 base and J by 7 bases, leaving 16 bases between them. This CDR3 is CASGLGPQGIVGYTF. CDR3 bases: TGTGCTAGTGGTTTGGGACCCCAGGGTATAGTTGGCTACACCTTC.

This chain uses TRBV19 with TRBJ2-7, with a possible D match to TRBD2 (6 bases). The V end lost 5 bases, the J end lost 9 bases, and 17 bases lay between the germline ends. This CDR3 comprises 13 residues. Germline V gene data show CDR1 as LNHDA and CDR2 as SQIVND (reference sequence). CDR3 loop: CASSPQGGVWQYF. CDR3 bases: TGTGCCAGTAGTCCGCAAGGCGGGGTTTGGCAGTACTTC.

The chain recombines TRBV7-3 with TRBJ1-1; 7 nucleotides align to TRBD1. The length of the CDR3 is 15 residues. Germline-derived CDR1 and CDR2 are SGHTA and FQGTGA. The J segment lost 1 base and the V segment lost 4 bases, leaving 6 bases of the junction unmatched. The CDR3, as DNA: TGTGCCAGCAGCTCCTGGACAGGAGGGAACACTGAAGCTTTCTTT. Translating it yields CASSSWTGGNTEAFF.

The V gene is TRBV11-2, the J gene TRBJ2-7; TRBD2 is a possible D gene (5 bases). This CDR3 region has 16 residues. Germline V gives CDR1 SGHAT, CDR2 FQNNGV. V was shortened by 1 base and J by 0 bases, with 13 bases between the two germline ends. This chain's CDR3 is CASSLGVIGSSYEQYF. The CDR3 nucleotides read TGTGCCAGCAGCTTAGGGGTCATTGGGAGCTCCTACGAGCAGTACTTC.

Only one count was recorded for this clone. J is TRBJ1-4 and V is TRBV10-1; D is possibly TRBD1 (6 bases). The CDR3 contains 14 residues. Trimming left V 5 bases short and J 7 bases short, with 14 bases between. The germline V gene encodes CDR1 WNHNN and CDR2 SYGVQD (reference sequence). In nucleotides, the CDR3 is TGCGCCAGCAGTTACAGGGTACTCAGTGAAAAACTGTTTTTT. Residues: CASSYRVLSEKLFF.

The CDR3 DNA follows: TGTGCCAGCAGGTCGTATAGCAATCAGCCCCAGCATTTT. It specifies CASRSYSNQPQHF. The chain is built from TRBV28 and TRBJ1-5; no definite D call. The CDR3 is 13 amino acids. Trimming left V 6 bases short and J 0 bases short, with 6 bases between. Germline V gives CDR1 MDHEN, CDR2 SYDVKM.

This chain links TRBV18 with TRBJ2-1, with D possibly matching TRBD1 (5 bases). The CDR3 runs to 18 residues. Trimming removed 2 bases from V and 1 base from J, with 18 bases in between. Germline CDR1 and CDR2: KGHSH and LQKENI. The CDR3 here is CASSPFVQVGGSYNEQFF. The CDR3 nucleotides are TGTGCCAGCTCACCATTTGTACAGGTTGGCGGATCCTACAATGAGCAGTTCTTC.

This chain connects TRBV30 to TRBJ1-6; no clear D. CDR3 length: 12 amino acids. From germline, CDR1 is GTSNPN and CDR2 SVGIG (reference sequence). V was clipped by 5 bases and J by 9 bases, with 11 bases between them. CDR3 DNA sequence: TGTGCCTGGGCGGGGTCCTCTTCACCCCTCCACTTT. Translated: CAWAGSSSPLHF.

This chain joins TRBV18 and TRBJ1-1, with 7 bases lining up with TRBD1. Germline CDR1 reads KGHSH; CDR2 reads LQKENI. The ends lost 4 bases at V and 0 bases at J; junction bases unmatched: 8. The CDR3 totals 16 residues. The DNA of the CDR3 is TGTGCCAGCTCACTTTCGACAGGGACTCTGAACACTGAAGCTTTCTTT. Its protein product is CASSLSTGTLNTEAFF.

V is TRBV6-5 and J is TRBJ1-2; 7 nucleotides align to TRBD1. The trim removed 1 base at V and 6 bases at J, leaving 11 bases unmatched. From germline, CDR1 is MNHEY and CDR2 SVGAGI. The CDR3 has 16 amino acids. The CDR3 protein is CASSYFHPVTGNGYTF. CDR3 in DNA: TGTGCCAGCAGTTACTTCCATCCCGTGACAGGGAATGGCTACACCTTC.